This T cell receptor beta chain is from a study of Ad26.COV2.S vaccination and SARS-CoV-2 variants. Overall study findings and caveats: Measurements of TCR breadth and depth may have given underestimates of the total T cell responses.

Treatment noted: some 20 received Ad26.COV2.S at low or high dose, single or two shots; several received placebo; per-sample allocation not given. The investigators took samples on day 63 after the first vaccine or placebo injection. Wuhan-strain SARS-CoV-2 spike was expressed by the Ad26 vector that made up the vaccine. Concerning this clone itself: Its antigen is undetermined.

There are 16 residues in the CDR3. Trimming cost V 3 bases and J 4 bases, with 18 bases left between them. CDR1 and CDR2 (germline): LNHDA, SQIVND (reference sequence). Sequenced by immunoSEQ multiplex PCR; TCRdb stores in-frame clones only, minus some. The sample consists of some 390,000 clones, 70% to 90% of them appearing once. Sequenced here: peripheral blood, sampled in a trial of Ad26.COV2.S vaccine versus placebo. This TCR was recovered from a person between 18 and 65 years old who received the Ad26.COV2.S COVID-19 vaccine or a placebo. The genes are TRBV19 and TRBJ1-2, with D perhaps matching TRBD1 (5 bases). CDR3 residues: CASSIGTQGARYGYTF. The CDR3 DNA is TGTGCCAGTAGTATTGGGACTCAAGGTGCCCGCTATGGCTACACCTTC.